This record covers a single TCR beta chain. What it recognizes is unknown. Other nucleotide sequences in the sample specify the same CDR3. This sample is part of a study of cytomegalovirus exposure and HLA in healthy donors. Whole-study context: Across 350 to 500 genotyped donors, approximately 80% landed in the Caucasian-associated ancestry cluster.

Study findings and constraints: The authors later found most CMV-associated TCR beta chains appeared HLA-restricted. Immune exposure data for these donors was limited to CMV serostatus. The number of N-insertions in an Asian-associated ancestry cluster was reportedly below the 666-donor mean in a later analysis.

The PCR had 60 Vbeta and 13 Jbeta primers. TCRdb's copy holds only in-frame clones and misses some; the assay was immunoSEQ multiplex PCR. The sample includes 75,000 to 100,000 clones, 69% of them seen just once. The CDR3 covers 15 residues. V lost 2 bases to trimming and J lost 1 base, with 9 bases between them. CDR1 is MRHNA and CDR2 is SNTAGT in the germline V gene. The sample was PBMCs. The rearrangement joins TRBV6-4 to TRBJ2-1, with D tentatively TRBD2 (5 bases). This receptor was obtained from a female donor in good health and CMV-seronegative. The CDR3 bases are TGTGCCAGCAGTGACGGTTCGGGGTCCTACAATGAGCAGTTCTTC. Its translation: CASSDGSGSYNEQFF.